This T cell receptor (beta chain) was recovered during a study of cytomegalovirus exposure and HLA in healthy donors. General study findings and limits: Judged likely to be a sequencing artifact was a cluster of highly shared sequence variants. Reports described diagnosis of cytomegalovirus status by the classifier as highly specific and sensitive.

Of note for this clone: Its antigen remains unidentified.

The primer mix had 60 Vbeta and 13 Jbeta primers. The method was immunoSEQ multiplex PCR; TCRdb's version includes in-frame clones alone and lacks a portion of them. Among about 180,000 clones listed, 77% were seen once. The sequencing input was PBMCs. This sequence was found in a young woman in good health and CMV-seropositive.

CDR3 in DNA: TGTGCCAGCTCCTCCCCTCCGAACACCGGGGAGCTGTTTTTT. It translates to CASSSPPNTGELFF. The rearrangement uses TRBV18 and TRBJ2-2; no reliable D call. Germline CDR1 and CDR2: KGHSH and LQKENI. The CDR3 has 14 residues. V dropped 6 bases and J dropped 0 bases, with 8 bases sitting between them.